The 15 T cell receptor beta chains reported below all come from one sample, sequenced in a study of cytomegalovirus exposure and HLA in healthy donors (dated by TCRdb to the late 2010s). Libraries were built with the immunoSEQ multiplex PCR assay. For the multiplex PCR, a mixture combining 60 forward primers for TCR Vbeta segments and 13 reverse primers for TCR Jbeta segments was used. TCRdb obtained this table from immuneACCESS and retained in-frame rearrangements with V and J assigned. These tables miss some clones; where compared with another copy, unresolved V genes account for less than half of the shortfall, and the remainder is unexplained. The sample table holds about 100,000 clones, of which 76% were seen once. The ten most abundant clones make up roughly 4% of the sample. Sequencing was done on a sample of PBMCs. These receptors were obtained from a man aged 40-49 years in good health and CMV-seronegative.

This rearrangement joins TRBV5-1 to TRBJ1-1; the D gene is possibly TRBD1 (6 bases). Germline CDR1 and CDR2: SGHRS and YFSETQ. The CDR3 has 15 residues. The V end was cut by 0 bases, the J end by 3 bases, with 12 bases between. CDR3 amino acids: CASSLEEGGYTEAFF. The CDR3 bases are TGCGCCAGCAGCTTGGAAGAGGGGGGGTACACTGAAGCTTTCTTT.

This rearrangement joins TRBV6-5 to TRBJ2-1, with 10 bases matching TRBD1. Germline values: CDR1 MNHEY, CDR2 SVGAGI. The CDR3 is 14 residues long. Trimming removed 5 bases from V and 10 bases from J; junction bases left unmatched: 8. The CDR3 is CASSRGQGVTEQFF. The CDR3 DNA reads as TGTGCCAGCAGTAGAGGACAGGGGGTTACCGAGCAGTTCTTC.

The rearrangement links TRBV5-1 to TRBJ2-6, with TRBD2 matching over 8 bases. From germline, CDR1 is SGHRS and CDR2 YFSETQ. This CDR3 has 16 residues. Unmatched junction bases numbered 3, after V lost 4 bases and J lost 0 bases. The CDR3 region has the DNA TGCGCCAGCAGCAGCGGGGGTTTCTCTGGGGCCAACGTCCTGACTTTC. Translation gives CASSSGGFSGANVLTF.

A few counts support this clone. The genes are TRBV10-1 and TRBJ2-3, with 9 bases that match TRBD2. V was pared by 0 bases and J by 4 bases, with 5 bases of the junction left unmatched. Looked up from germline, CDR1 is WNHNN and CDR2 is SYGVQD (reference sequence). The length of the CDR3 is 16 residues. CDR3 nucleotide sequence: TGCGCCAGCAGTGAGTCGCCAGCGGGGGGTGCAGATACGCAGTATTTT. This codes for CASSESPAGGADTQYF.

Relative to its sample, this clone is medium-sized. The chain couples TRBV5-4 to TRBJ1-5, with TRBD1 identical over 8 bases. The junction had 0 bases not matched to a gene; V was cut back by 3 bases and J by 1 base. The CDR3 spans 14 residues. Looked up from germline, CDR1 is SGHNT and CDR2 is YYREEE (reference sequence). As DNA, the CDR3 is TGTGCCAGCAGCTCAGGGGGCAGCAATCAGCCCCAGCATTTT. It specifies CASSSGGSNQPQHF.

About this clone itself: A junction end diverges from the germline sequence, so it may reflect a read error. This chain uses TRBV7-9 with TRBJ1-2; possibly TRBD1 for D (6 bases). Germline lookup yields CDR1 SEHNR and CDR2 FQNEAQ (reference sequence). This CDR3 is 16 amino acids long. This CDR3 is CSSSLHGGAARYGYTF. The CDR3, as DNA: TGTTCCAGCAGCCTTCACGGGGGGGCAGCTCGCTATGGCTACACCTTC. The whole variable domain, filled in from reference TRBV7-9 and TRBJ1-2, reads DTGVSQNPRHKITKRGQNVTFRCDPISEHNRLYWYRQTLGQGPEFLTYFQNEAQLEKSRLLSDRFSAERPKGSFSTLEIQRTEQGDSAMYLCSSSLHGGAARYGYTFGSGTRLTVV.

This chain uses TRBV2 with TRBJ2-1; TRBD2 matches at 8 bases. Germline CDR1 SNHLY, CDR2 FYNNEI. J gave up 7 bases and V 5 bases, and 7 bases lay outside the gene matches. This CDR3 region has 14 residues. This CDR3 reads CASSILAGVNEQFF. CDR3 DNA: TGTGCCAGCAGTATTCTAGCGGGTGTGAATGAGCAGTTCTTC.

The gene calls are TRBV10-1 and TRBJ1-5; D call uncertain. V was cut by 3 bases and J by 7 bases, with 7 bases left in between. The germline V gene has CDR1 WNHNN and CDR2 SYGVQD (reference sequence). The CDR3 runs 12 residues. The CDR3 DNA follows: TGCGCCAGCAGTGACTCGCGACAGCCCCAGCATTTT. Its translation is CASSDSRQPQHF.

This chain connects TRBV11-2 to TRBJ1-5, with 7 bases identical to TRBD1. There are 14 residues in the CDR3. V shed 5 bases and J 4 bases; nucleotides not matched to a gene: 5. From germline, CDR1 is SGHAT and CDR2 FQNNGV. CDR3 in DNA: TGTGCCAGCAGCCCGGCAGGGGGTAATCAGCCCCAGCATTTT. Translating it yields CASSPAGGNQPQHF.

The chain has TRBV19 and TRBJ1-1, with 7 bases lining up with TRBD1. Per germline, CDR1 LNHDA and CDR2 SQIVND (reference sequence). The CDR3 is 13 residues long. Unmatched junction bases numbered 4, after V lost 8 bases and J lost 1 base. Here the CDR3 DNA reads TGTGCCAGTGGAGACAGGGCGAACACTGAAGCTTTCTTT. Amino acid sequence: CASGDRANTEAFF.

This rearrangement joins TRBV2 to TRBJ2-1, with 9 bases matching TRBD2. The CDR3 covers 15 residues. The trim removed 2 bases at V and 4 bases at J, leaving 3 bases unmatched. The germline CDR1 and CDR2 sequences are SNHLY and FYNNEI. For the CDR3, the DNA is TGTGCCAGCAGTGAACAGCGGGGGGCTTACAATGAGCAGTTCTTC. It specifies CASSEQRGAYNEQFF.

The CDR3 loop reads CASSILGQPGGTDTQYF. In nucleotides, the CDR3 is TGCGCCAGCAGCATACTCGGACAGCCCGGGGGCACAGATACGCAGTATTTT. The chain joins TRBV5-1 to TRBJ2-3, with D maybe TRBD1 (6 bases). The CDR3 sequence is 17 residues long. Trimming cost V 4 bases and J 1 base, with 19 bases left between them. Germline CDR1 is SGHRS and CDR2 is YFSETQ.

The V and J genes are TRBV6-6 and TRBJ2-2; 12 nucleotides line up with TRBD2. V trimming: 6 bases; J trimming: 4 bases; junction bases outside the gene matches: 3. The CDR3 extends over 15 amino acids. Looked up from germline, CDR1 is MNHNY and CDR2 is SVGAGI (reference sequence). CDR3 nucleotides: TGTGCCAGCAGGCGGACTAGCGGGATCACCGGGGAGCTGTTTTTT. This translates into CASRRTSGITGELFF.

The table lists this clone with a few counts. CDR3 bases: TGTGCCAGCTCACCGTTCGACAGTACCTCTGGAAACACCATATATTTT. It is translated as CASSPFDSTSGNTIYF. The chain employs TRBV18 and TRBJ1-3; tentative D call: TRBD1 (5 bases). The CDR3 has 16 residues. Trimming left V 3 bases short and J 0 bases short, with 12 bases between. Germline V gene sequence: CDR1 KGHSH, CDR2 LQKENI.

V usage is TRBV5-1 and J usage is TRBJ1-1, with 7 bases aligning to TRBD1. CDR3 length: 15 residues. J was trimmed by 1 base and V by 5 bases; bases with no gene match: 8. CDR1 SGHRS and CDR2 YFSETQ come from the germline V gene. The CDR3 spells CASSFAGGTNTEAFF. CDR3 sequence (DNA): TGCGCCAGCAGTTTCGCAGGGGGTACGAACACTGAAGCTTTCTTT.